One sample yielded the 11 T cell receptor beta chains listed below, sequenced in a study of T cell repertoires in cytomegalovirus infection. MiXCR, applied by TCRdb to the reads, yields one record per CDR3 protein. This sample has almost 550,000 distinct CDR3 sequences, with 16% found just once. The sample consisted of CD8+ T cells from PBMCs. The receptor set was obtained from a human donor in good health (CMV status not recorded). Some clones in this sample may be carry-over from other donors' samples.

The table lists this clonotype with many counts. J is TRBJ1-1 and V is TRBV7-3; TRBD1 agrees at 9 bases. CDR3 length: 15 residues. In germline, CDR1 is SGHTA, CDR2 FQGTGA. With 5 bases clipped from V and 6 bases from J, the junction kept 10 bases outside the gene matches. The CDR3 sequence: CASSPPGQGIAEAFF. In DNA, the CDR3 is TGTGCCAGCAGCCCGCCGGGACAGGGAATCGCTGAAGCTTTCTTT.

V gene TRBV30 combines with J gene TRBJ2-7; 8 nucleotides match TRBD2. CDR1 is GTSNPN and CDR2 is SVGIG in the germline V gene (reference sequence). The CDR3 extends over 15 amino acids. The V and J ends lost 7 bases and 2 bases, in that order; junction bases with no gene match: 13. The CDR3 coding sequence is TGTGCCTCGGGCGCCATTAGCGGGGTTCCCTACGAGCAGTACTTC. Its protein is CASGAISGVPYEQYF.

This clonotype was seen repeatedly, ten times or more. The rearrangement uses TRBV6-5 and TRBJ1-1; D call uncertain. Germline CDR1 reads MNHEY; CDR2 reads SVGAGI. Between the trimmed V and J ends, which lost 2 bases and 2 bases, there was a span of 9 bases. The CDR3 loop spans 14 amino acids. The CDR3 region is CASSYRIENTEAFF. The CDR3, as DNA: TGTGCCAGCAGTTACCGGATCGAAAACACTGAAGCTTTCTTT.

In this sample, this clonotype turned up many times. CDR3 sequence: CASSLDYSGIEGFF. In DNA, the CDR3 is TGTGCCAGCAGCTTGGATTATAGCGGTATTGAAGGGTTCTTC. The chain joins TRBV7-8 to TRBJ2-1, with a tentative D call TRBD2 (6 bases). CDR1 and CDR2 (germline): SGHVS, FQNEAQ. Trimming left V 3 bases short and J 15 bases short, with 21 bases between. The CDR3 consists of 14 residues. Supplemented by reference TRBV7-8 and TRBJ2-1, the full variable domain reads GAGVSQSPRYKVAKRGQDVALRCDPISGHVSLFWYQQALGQGPEFLTYFQNEAQLDKSGLPSDRFFAERPEGSVSTLKIQRTQQEDSAVYLCASSLDYSGIEGFFGPGTRLTVL.

The V and J genes are TRBV19 and TRBJ2-7; D may match TRBD1 or TRBD2 (5 bases each). The CDR3 totals 14 residues. Germline lookup yields CDR1 LNHDA and CDR2 SQIVND (reference sequence). Trimming stripped 11 bases from V and 2 bases from J, with 19 bases between. The chain's CDR3 is CAFSPGRSPYEQYF. CDR3 sequence (DNA): TGTGCCTTTTCACCGGGGCGCAGCCCCTACGAGCAGTACTTC.

This clonotype was found many times. In DNA form, the CDR3 reads TGCAGTGCTAGGTTAGCGTGGCAGGGGGCCGGTAACACTGAAGCTTTCTTT. This gives the protein CSARLAWQGAGNTEAFF. The V gene is TRBV20-1, the J gene TRBJ1-1, with 8 positions matching TRBD1. Per germline, CDR1 DFQATT and CDR2 SNEGSKA (reference sequence). There are 17 residues in the CDR3. Germline trimming cut 3 bases from V and 2 bases from J; bases unmatched to any gene: 14.

A few counts support this clonotype. The chain joins TRBV6-5 to TRBJ1-2; D gene uncertain. CDR3 size: 17 residues. V was clipped by 0 bases and J by 4 bases, with 18 bases between them. Germline lookup yields CDR1 MNHEY and CDR2 SVGAGI. CDR3 in DNA: TGTGCCAGCAGTTACTCAACTGATAGGGCCCCGGGCTATGGCTACACCTTC. Its protein is CASSYSTDRAPGYGYTF.

This clonotype was detected ten times or more. The genes are TRBV9 and TRBJ2-3; 8 nucleotides agree with TRBD2. This CDR3 has 14 residues. The germline gives CDR1 SGDLS, CDR2 YYNGEE. V trimming: 3 bases; J trimming: 6 bases; junction bases outside the gene matches: 6. The CDR3 region is CASSAGGGPDTQYF. In DNA form, the CDR3 reads TGTGCCAGCAGCGCAGGCGGGGGGCCCGATACGCAGTATTTT.

This clonotype was seen ten or more times. The chain combines TRBV11-2 with TRBJ2-3; D gene unclear. This CDR3 has 12 residues. V lost 0 bases, J lost 4 bases, and 2 bases lay in between. Germline V CDR1 and CDR2: SGHAT, FQNNGV. CDR3 sequence: CASSLDADTQYF. DNA of the CDR3: TGTGCCAGCAGCTTAGATGCAGATACGCAGTATTTT. The whole variable domain, remainder taken from reference TRBV11-2 and TRBJ2-3, is EAGVAQSPRYKIIEKRQSVAFWCNPISGHATLYWYQQILGQGPKLLIQFQNNGVVDDSQLPKDRFSAERLKGVDSTLKIQPAKLEDSAVYLCASSLDADTQYFGPGTRLTVL.

This clonotype was seen ten or more times. This sequence joins TRBV7-8 and TRBJ2-3; tentatively, D is TRBD1 (5 bases). CDR3 length equals 15 residues. CDR1 SGHVS and CDR2 FQNEAQ come from the germline V gene. V shed 1 base and J shed 2 bases, with 10 bases lying between them. DNA for the CDR3: TGTGCCAGCAGCTTAGGCAGGGCGAACACAGATACGCAGTATTTT. Translating gives CASSLGRANTDTQYF.

This clonotype has a handful of counts. The genes are TRBV3-1 and TRBJ1-1; D is perhaps TRBD1 (6 bases). The ends were cut back, 0 bases at V and 3 bases at J, with 17 bases in the middle. The CDR3 length is 17 residues. Germline V lookup: CDR1 LGHDT, CDR2 YNNKEL (reference sequence). The CDR3 region has the DNA TGTGCCAGCAGCCAAGATCGGCATCGGCAGGGGTACACTGAAGCTTTCTTT. It codes for CASSQDRHRQGYTEAFF.